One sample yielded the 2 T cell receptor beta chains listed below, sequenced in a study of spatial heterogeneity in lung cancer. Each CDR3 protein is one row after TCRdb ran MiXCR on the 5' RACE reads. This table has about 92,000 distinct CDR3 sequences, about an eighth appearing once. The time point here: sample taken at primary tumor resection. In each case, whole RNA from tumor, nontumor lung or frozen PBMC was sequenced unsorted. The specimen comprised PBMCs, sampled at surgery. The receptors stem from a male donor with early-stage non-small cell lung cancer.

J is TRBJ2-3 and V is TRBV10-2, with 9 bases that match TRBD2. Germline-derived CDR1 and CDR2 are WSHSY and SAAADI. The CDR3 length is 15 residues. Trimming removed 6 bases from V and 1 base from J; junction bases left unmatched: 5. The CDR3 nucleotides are TGCGCCAGCAGCGAGGGACTAGCTGGCACAGATACGCAGTATTTT. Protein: CASSEGLAGTDTQYF.

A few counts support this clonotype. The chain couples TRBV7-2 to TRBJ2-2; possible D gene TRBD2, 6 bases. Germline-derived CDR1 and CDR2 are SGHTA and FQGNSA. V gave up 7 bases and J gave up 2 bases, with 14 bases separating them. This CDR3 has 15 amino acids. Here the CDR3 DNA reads TGTGCCAGCAAGATCCTAGCGACCAACACCGGGGAGCTGTTTTTT. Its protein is CASKILATNTGELFF.